The clone carrying this TCR beta chain was detected a few times. One entry per CDR3 protein results from TCRdb running MiXCR on the RT-PCR reads. The data show hundreds of thousands of distinct CDR3 sequences, 11% to 15% seen once. Germline CDR1 is KGHDR and CDR2 is SFDVKD. The ends lost 3 bases at V and 5 bases at J; junction bases unmatched: 7. This CDR3 has 16 residues. This sequence was found in a female donor in good health, serving as a healthy control. The J gene is TRBJ2-1, the V gene TRBV24-1; TRBD1 matches at 9 bases. The material sequenced was memory CD4+ T cells from blood. The chain's CDR3 is CATSDHTGTGNNEQFF. The CDR3 nucleotides read TGTGCCACCAGTGATCATACCGGGACAGGGAACAATGAGCAGTTCTTC.